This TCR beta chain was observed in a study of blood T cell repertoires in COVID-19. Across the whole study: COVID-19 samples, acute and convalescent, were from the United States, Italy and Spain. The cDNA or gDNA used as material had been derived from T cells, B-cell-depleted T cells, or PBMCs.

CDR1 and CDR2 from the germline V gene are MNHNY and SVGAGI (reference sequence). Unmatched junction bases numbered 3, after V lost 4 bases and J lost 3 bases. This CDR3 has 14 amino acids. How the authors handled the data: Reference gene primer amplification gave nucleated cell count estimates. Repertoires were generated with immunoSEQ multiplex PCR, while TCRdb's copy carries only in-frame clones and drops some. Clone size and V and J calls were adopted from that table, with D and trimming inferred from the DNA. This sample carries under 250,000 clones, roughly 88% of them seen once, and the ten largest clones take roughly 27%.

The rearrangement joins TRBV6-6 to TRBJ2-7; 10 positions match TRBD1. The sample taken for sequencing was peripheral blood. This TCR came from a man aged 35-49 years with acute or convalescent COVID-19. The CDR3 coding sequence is TGTGCCAGCAGTTTGACAGGGGGCGACTACGAGCAGTACTTC. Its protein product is CASSLTGGDYEQYF.